The source of this TCR beta chain is a study of cytomegalovirus exposure and HLA in healthy donors. Overall study findings and caveats: Approximately 160 TCR beta chains were listed as cytomegalovirus-associated.

Germline loops: CDR1 LNHNV, CDR2 YYDKDF (reference sequence). The CDR3 sequence is 15 residues long. V lost 3 bases and J 5 bases, leaving 16 bases between the germline ends. The data were produced by immunoSEQ multiplex PCR, yet TCRdb's version contains in-frame clones alone and is incomplete. This table holds 110,000 to 150,000 clones, roughly four fifths found once. To note about this clone: Its antigen is unknown.

The TCR was taken from a woman aged 25 to 39 in good health and CMV-seronegative. This rearrangement joins TRBV15 to TRBJ1-2, with a tentative D call TRBD1 (6 bases). The sequencing sample was made of PBMCs. In DNA form, the CDR3 reads TGTGCCACCAGCAGCGAGAGGGGGTCTTGGTATGGCTACACCTTC. As protein: CATSSERGSWYGYTF.